This TCR beta chain derives from a study of blood T cell repertoires in COVID-19 (dated by TCRdb to 2018 to 2020). Study-wide context: Samples from collaborators originated in the United States, Italy and Spain and spanned both the acute and convalescent phases of COVID-19. The repertoires were released in a freely available public database intended as a resource for research on the immune response to SARS-CoV-2. Subjects who had been exposed to COVID-19, were actively infected with it, or had recovered from it provided the deeply sampled blood TCRbeta repertoires that made up the dataset. Sample metadata almost always included a de-identified subject ID, COVID-19 status, age in years and sex. Where HLA class I and class II types were available, the types were taken from metadata supplied by the sample provider, not from assay-based typing. The samples were drawn from two sources: the first 160 participants of the ongoing ImmuneRACE study, and 1,200 or so subjects contributed by 6 global collaborators. The prospective study material was composed of cDNA or gDNA derived from T cells, B-cell-depleted T cells, or PBMCs. On the study overall, not on this receptor specifically: The quantity of clinical and demographic metadata differed by source and by participant and was supplied without curation.

Concerning this clone itself: No cognate antigen has been identified for it. Per-base qualities were not stored, and no clone one base away is much larger.

The immunoSEQ Assay, a bias-controlled multiplex PCR, was used to amplify TCRbeta CDR3 regions from genomic DNA. Regarding the original processing steps: The number of nucleated cells in each sample was estimated from the amplification of reference gene primers within the assay. Sequence reads were collapsed and filtered to measure the absolute abundance of every unique TCRbeta CDR3 rearrangement. For each sample, productive Simpson clonality was calculated as the square root of Simpson's diversity index across productive rearrangements. The immuneACCESS repertoire file appears here via TCRdb, limited to in-frame rearrangements. These files lack a portion of the clones; in checked studies, under half of the deficit traces to unresolved V genes, and the cause of the others is not known. The V and J calls and clone size were taken over from that table, and D and trimming were inferred from the DNA. Recorded for this sample are about 250,000 clones; roughly 86% of them occurred a single time. The ten largest clones represent less than 4% of the sample.

Reading the germline V gene gives CDR1 MGHRA and CDR2 YSYEKL. Reading from cysteine to phenylalanine, the CDR3 counts 17 amino acids. Left in the record is the CDR3 DNA by itself, 51 bases read in frame from the first base. Trimming costs V 0 bases and J 5 bases, and their ends lie 19 bases apart. Participants in the prospective study were enrolled through a virtual design, were aged 18 to 89 years, and lived in roughly 25 United States geographic areas. In the prospective study, cohorts were assigned on the basis of participant-reported clinical history obtained from a screening survey and a study questionnaire. In the prospective study, whole blood, serum and a nasopharyngeal or oropharyngeal swab were collected from each participant by mobile phlebotomists. Prospective study participants could optionally give additional blood draws and questionnaires over an approximately two-month period. Prospective study blood samples were shipped either frozen or at room temperature before DNA extraction.

Sequencing input: PBMCs or T cells enriched from blood (not recorded which). This receptor chain uses TRBV4-1 and TRBJ1-1, with an unclear D gene assignment. This receptor was obtained from a woman in her twenties or thirties with acute COVID-19. In nucleotides, the sequence is TGCGCCAGCAGCCAAGACGGCGGGAAGGGCCGCGATACTGAAGCTTTCTTT. This encodes CASSQDGGKGRDTEAFF.